This T cell receptor (beta chain) was captured in a study of T cell responses to AZD1222 COVID-19 vaccine (dated by TCRdb to the early 2020s). About the investigation overall: AZD1222 recipients whose second dose came at about 4 weeks and those whose second dose came at about 12 weeks were combined into one group, since spike-specific TCR depth and breadth did not differ between the two schedules. Enrollment into the trials was organized by age into subgroups of 18-55, 56-69 and 70-plus years, and those subgroups contained roughly 150, 30 and 60 TCR-sequenced participants, respectively. TCR sequencing was performed for about 250 trial participants, of whom about 210 were given two doses of AZD1222 and approximately 25 were given two doses of MenACWY control vaccine.

The CDR3 goes from the cysteine to the phenylalanine over 12 residues. CDR3 DNA is the only sequence kept; it has 36 bases, read in frame from the first base. Based on the germline V gene (reference sequence), the CDR1 and CDR2 sequences are WNHNN and SYGVQD. A distance of 3 bases separates the germline ends of V and J, which lose 3 bases and 0 bases respectively. The CDR3 regions of human TCRbeta chains were analyzed by immunosequencing. The authors' pipeline ran thus. Repertoire TCRs were checked for matches against a reference library of SARS-CoV-2-specific TCRs that had been generated using the MIRA antigen-specificity platform. Breadth was defined as the fraction of unique TCRs that were SARS-CoV-2-associated, and depth was defined as the fraction of total T cells that were SARS-CoV-2-associated. Using the MIRA data, each spike-specific TCR was mapped to the spike region that the TCR reacts to and placed in a CD4 or CD8 class. Log10-transformed breadth and depth values were compared by one-way ANOVA with Sidak's multiple comparisons tests. This immuneACCESS table, as held by TCRdb, lists in-frame sequences with V and J called but not all clones. Of the missing ones, under half trace to an unresolved V gene in checked studies; the others have no known cause. The V and J calls and clone size are taken from that table; D and trimming were inferred from the DNA. The table for this sample lists some 140,000 clones; approximately 93% of them were counted only once. Around 0.91% of the sample is in the top ten clones.

Study-wide findings and limitations: Nearly half of unique spike-specific TCRs reportedly recognized epitopes outside regions mutated in the B.1.351 and B.1.1.7 variants. Participants were mostly white British, with more females than males. The authors suggested clonal diversity may have been underestimated. After two AZD1222 doses, spike-specific TCR breadth and depth were significantly higher than at day 0 and than in MenACWY recipients. The 56-69-year group was small, and its depth increase did not reach significance, likely because of low power. Conclusions about previously exposed vaccinees are limited, since just a handful of AZD1222 recipients were seropositive for SARS-CoV-2 at baseline. No day 14 peak-response samples were available, so repertoires were characterized only after the peak T cell response. Vaccine-associated CD4 TCRs spanned the whole spike protein, with dominant responses in regions 160-218 and 743-854.

Notes on this clone: Its antigen remains undetermined. The input lacks base qualities; no much larger clone sits a single base away. The sample contains more than one DNA sequence encoding this CDR3.

The time point label, read with the paper, signifies: baseline before first vaccination. Samples from vaccinated people were obtained from the UK trials COV001 and COV002, which included a single-blind randomized controlled phase 2/3 trial of AZD1222 (ChAdOx1 nCoV-19) in healthy adults. For TCRbeta chain sequencing, PBMC samples were collected from trial participants at day 0 and at day 28 after the second dose. The input for sequencing was peripheral blood, taken on day 0 of AZD1222 vaccination. This TCR derives from an adult in good health. The V and J genes are TRBV10-1 and TRBJ2-7, with the identity of the D gene unclear. Here is the DNA: TGCGCCAGCAGTGAAAGCTCCTACGAGCAGTACTTC. Its protein is CASSESSYEQYF.